This TCR beta chain was retrieved from a study of OX40 agonist ivuxolimab in advanced cancers. Study in general: Clinicians treated patients with ivuxolimab, an agonistic anti-OX40 (CD134) antibody.

Some clones are missing from TCRdb's copy, which holds only in-frame ones; the method was immunoSEQ multiplex PCR. The sample includes 40,000 to 55,000 clones, roughly 85% seen only once; the top ten take less than 4%. The CDR3 length is 14 residues. Germline lookup yields CDR1 SNHLY and CDR2 FYNNEI. The germline V and J ends were trimmed by 6 bases and 4 bases, with 12 bases remaining between them. Study conclusions and caveats: A proportion of nonresponders additionally exhibited low normalized T-cell clonal expansion. In the expanded peripheral T cells, antigen specificity was never determined.

Systemic immunosuppression or a history of autoimmune disease excluded patients. Turning to this clone: The target antigen is unknown.

The sequencing used CD4+ or CD8+ T cells sorted from blood, collected in a trial of the OX40 agonist ivuxolimab. The receptor was isolated from an adult with an advanced solid tumor such as melanoma, head and neck, liver or kidney cancer. The gene calls are TRBV2 and TRBJ1-4, with D unresolved. CDR3 sequence: CASRGNTDNEKLFF. In nucleotides, the CDR3 is TGTGCCAGCAGGGGTAACACAGATAATGAAAAACTGTTTTTT.